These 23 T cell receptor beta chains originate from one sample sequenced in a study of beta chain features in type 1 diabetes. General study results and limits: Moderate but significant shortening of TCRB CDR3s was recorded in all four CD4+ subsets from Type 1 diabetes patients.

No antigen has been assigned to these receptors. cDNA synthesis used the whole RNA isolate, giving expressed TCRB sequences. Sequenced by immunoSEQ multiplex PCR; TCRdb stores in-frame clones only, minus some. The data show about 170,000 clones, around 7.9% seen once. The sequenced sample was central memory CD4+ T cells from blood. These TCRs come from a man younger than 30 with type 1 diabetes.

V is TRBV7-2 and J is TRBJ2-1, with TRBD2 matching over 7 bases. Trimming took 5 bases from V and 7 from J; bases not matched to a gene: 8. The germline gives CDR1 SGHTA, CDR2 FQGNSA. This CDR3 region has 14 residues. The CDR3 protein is CASSPTHGGNEQFF. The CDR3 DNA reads TGTGCCAGCAGCCCAACGCACGGGGGGAATGAGCAGTTCTTC.

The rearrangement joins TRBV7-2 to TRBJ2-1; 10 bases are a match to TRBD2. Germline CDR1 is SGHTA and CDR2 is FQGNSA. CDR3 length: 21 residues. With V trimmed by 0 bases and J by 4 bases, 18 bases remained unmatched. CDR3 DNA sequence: TGTGCCAGCAGCTTAGCTTTCGACCTAGCGGGAGTTGATCTAAAATACAATGAGCAGTTCTTC. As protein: CASSLAFDLAGVDLKYNEQFF.

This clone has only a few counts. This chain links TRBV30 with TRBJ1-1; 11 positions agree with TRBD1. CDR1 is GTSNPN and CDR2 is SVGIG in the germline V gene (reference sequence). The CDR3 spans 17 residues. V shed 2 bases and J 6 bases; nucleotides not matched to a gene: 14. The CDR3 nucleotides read TGTGCCTGGAGTATACGGACAGGGGGCTGGTCTAGGTCTGAAGCTTTCTTT. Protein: CAWSIRTGGWSRSEAFF.

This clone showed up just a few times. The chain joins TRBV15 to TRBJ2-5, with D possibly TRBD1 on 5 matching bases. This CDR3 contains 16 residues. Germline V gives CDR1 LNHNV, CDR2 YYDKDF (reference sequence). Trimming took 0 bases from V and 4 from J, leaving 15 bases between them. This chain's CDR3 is CATSRDVPGFRETQYF. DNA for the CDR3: TGTGCCACCAGCAGAGATGTGCCAGGGTTTAGAGAGACCCAGTACTTC.

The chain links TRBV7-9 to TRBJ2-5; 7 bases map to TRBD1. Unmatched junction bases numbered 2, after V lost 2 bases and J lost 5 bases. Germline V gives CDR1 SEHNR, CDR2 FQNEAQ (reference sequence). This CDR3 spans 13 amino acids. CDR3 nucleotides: TGTGCCAGCAGCTTAACAGGGGTCGAGACCCAGTACTTC. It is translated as CASSLTGVETQYF.

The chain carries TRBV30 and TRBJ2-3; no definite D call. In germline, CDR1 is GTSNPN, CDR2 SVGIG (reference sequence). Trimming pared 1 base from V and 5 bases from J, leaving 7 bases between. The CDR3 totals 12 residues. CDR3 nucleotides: TGTGCCTGGAGTGAATCCAGAGATACGCAGTATTTT. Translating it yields CAWSESRDTQYF.

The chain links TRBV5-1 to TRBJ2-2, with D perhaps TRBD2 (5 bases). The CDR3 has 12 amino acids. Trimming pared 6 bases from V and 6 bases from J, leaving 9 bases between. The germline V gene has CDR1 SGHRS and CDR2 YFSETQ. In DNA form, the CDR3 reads TGCGCCAGCACCACCGGGGCCGGGGAGCTGTTTTTT. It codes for CASTTGAGELFF.

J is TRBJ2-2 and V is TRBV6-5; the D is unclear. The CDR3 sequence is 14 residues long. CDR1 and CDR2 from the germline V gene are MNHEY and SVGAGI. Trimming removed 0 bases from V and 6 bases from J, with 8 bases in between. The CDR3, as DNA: TGTGCCAGCAGTTACTCTTTCGCGGCCGGGGAGCTGTTTTTT. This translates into CASSYSFAAGELFF.

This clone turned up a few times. This chain's CDR3 is CASGTRSLGEQYF. In DNA, the CDR3 is TGCGCCAGCGGGACTAGGAGTTTGGGCGAGCAGTACTTC. V and J are TRBV5-1 and TRBJ2-7; TRBD2 aligns across 8 bases. This CDR3 has 13 amino acids. The junction had 9 bases not matched to a gene; V was cut back by 7 bases and J by 6 bases. CDR1 and CDR2 from the germline V gene are SGHRS and YFSETQ.

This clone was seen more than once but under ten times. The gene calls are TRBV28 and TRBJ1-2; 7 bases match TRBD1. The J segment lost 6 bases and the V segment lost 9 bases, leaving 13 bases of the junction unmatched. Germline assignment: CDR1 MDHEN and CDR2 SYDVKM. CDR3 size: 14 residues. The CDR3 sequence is CASCPGQVSHGYTF. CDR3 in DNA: TGTGCCAGTTGCCCCGGACAGGTTTCTCATGGCTACACCTTC.

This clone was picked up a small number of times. DNA of the CDR3: TGTGCCAGTTTACAGCTCTCTGGGGCCAACGTCCTGACTTTC. Residues: CASLQLSGANVLTF. This chain links TRBV19 with TRBJ2-6, with D hard to call. V lost 8 bases and J 0 bases, leaving 8 bases between the germline ends. This CDR3 comprises 14 residues. CDR1 LNHDA and CDR2 SQIVND come from the germline V gene (reference sequence). The full variable domain, completed using reference TRBV19 and TRBJ2-6, is DGGITQSPKYLFRKEGQNVTLSCEQNLNHDAMYWYRQDPGQGLRLIYYSQIVNDFQKGDIAEGYSVSREKKESFPLTVTSAQKNPTAFYLCASLQLSGANVLTFGAGSRLTVL.

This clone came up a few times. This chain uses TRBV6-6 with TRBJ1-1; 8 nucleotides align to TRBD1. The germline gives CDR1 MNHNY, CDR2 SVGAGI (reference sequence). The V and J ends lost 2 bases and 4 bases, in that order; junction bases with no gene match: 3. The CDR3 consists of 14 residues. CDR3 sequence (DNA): TGTGCCAGCAGTTACGGACAGGGAACCACTGAAGCTTTCTTT. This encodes CASSYGQGTTEAFF.

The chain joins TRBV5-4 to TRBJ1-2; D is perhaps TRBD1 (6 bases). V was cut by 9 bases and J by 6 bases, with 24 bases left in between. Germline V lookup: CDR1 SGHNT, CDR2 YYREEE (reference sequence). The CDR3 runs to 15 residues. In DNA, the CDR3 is TGTGCCACCAGATCGCGGACAGACTTTGGCAATGGCTACACCTTC. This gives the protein CATRSRTDFGNGYTF.

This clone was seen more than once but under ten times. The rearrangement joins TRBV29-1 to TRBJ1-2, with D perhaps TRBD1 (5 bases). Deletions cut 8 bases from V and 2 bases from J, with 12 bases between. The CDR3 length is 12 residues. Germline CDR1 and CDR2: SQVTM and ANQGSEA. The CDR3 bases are TGCAGCTCCGGCGGGGACAACTATGGCTACACCTTC. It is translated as CSSGGDNYGYTF.

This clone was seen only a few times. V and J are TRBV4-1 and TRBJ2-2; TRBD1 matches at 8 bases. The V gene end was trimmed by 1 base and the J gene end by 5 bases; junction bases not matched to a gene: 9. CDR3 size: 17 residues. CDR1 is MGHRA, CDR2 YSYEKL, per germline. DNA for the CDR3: TGCGCCAGCAGCCAAGTCCCCGGACAGGGTTGGACCGGGGAGCTGTTTTTT. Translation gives CASSQVPGQGWTGELFF.

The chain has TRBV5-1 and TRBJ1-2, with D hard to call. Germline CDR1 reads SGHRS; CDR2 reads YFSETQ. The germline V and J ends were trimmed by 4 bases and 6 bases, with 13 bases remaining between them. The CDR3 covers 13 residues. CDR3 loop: CASSPLSHDGYTF. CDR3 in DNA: TGCGCCAGCAGCCCATTGTCACACGATGGCTACACCTTC. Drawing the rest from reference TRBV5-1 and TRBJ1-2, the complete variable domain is KAGVTQTPRYLIKTRGQQVTLSCSPISGHRSVSWYQQTPGQGLQFLFEYFSETQRNKGNFPGRFSGRQFSNSRSEMNVSTLELGDSALYLCASSPLSHDGYTFGSGTRLTVV.

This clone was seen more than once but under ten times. The CDR3 DNA follows: TGTGCCAGCAGCTCAGACAGGGAAAGGCAGCCCCAGCATTTT. As protein: CASSSDRERQPQHF. The rearrangement uses TRBV28 and TRBJ1-5; 7 nucleotides line up with TRBD1. The CDR3 has 14 amino acids. Germline values: CDR1 MDHEN, CDR2 SYDVKM. J lost 7 bases, V lost 6 bases, and 9 bases had no gene match.

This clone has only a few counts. Here the CDR3 DNA reads TGCGCCAGCAGCCAAGATCCTCGGGCAGGGGGCTACTATGGCTACACCTTC. This translates into CASSQDPRAGGYYGYTF. J is TRBJ1-2 and V is TRBV4-3; TRBD1 aligns across 8 bases. The CDR3 totals 17 residues. Trimming at V came to 0 bases and at J to 3 bases, leaving 9 bases not matched to a gene. Germline lookup yields CDR1 LGHNA and CDR2 YSLEER.

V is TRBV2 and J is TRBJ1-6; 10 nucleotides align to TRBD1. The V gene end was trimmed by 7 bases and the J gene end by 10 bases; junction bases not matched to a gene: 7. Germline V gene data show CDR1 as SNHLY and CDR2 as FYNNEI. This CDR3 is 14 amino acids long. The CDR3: CASTDRGLGSPLHF. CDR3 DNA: TGTGCCAGCACCGACAGGGGGCTAGGATCACCCCTCCACTTT. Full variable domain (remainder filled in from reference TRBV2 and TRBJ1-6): EPEVTQTPSHQVTQMGQEVILRCVPISNHLYFYWYRQILGQKVEFLVSFYNNEISEKSEIFDDQFSVERPDGSNFTLKIRSTKLEDSAMYFCASTDRGLGSPLHFGNGTRLTVT.

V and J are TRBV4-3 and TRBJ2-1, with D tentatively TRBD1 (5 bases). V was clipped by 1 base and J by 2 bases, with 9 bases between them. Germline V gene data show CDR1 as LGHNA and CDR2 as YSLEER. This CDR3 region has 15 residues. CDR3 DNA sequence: TGCGCCAGCAGCCAAGCCAGGGTTGCCTACAATGAGCAGTTCTTC. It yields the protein CASSQARVAYNEQFF.

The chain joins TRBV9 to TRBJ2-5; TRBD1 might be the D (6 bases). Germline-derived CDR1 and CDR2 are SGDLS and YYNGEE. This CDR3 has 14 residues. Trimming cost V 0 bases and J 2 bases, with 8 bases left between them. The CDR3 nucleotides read TGTGCCAGCAGCGTAGAAGGACAGCAAGAGACCCAGTACTTC. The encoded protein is CASSVEGQQETQYF.

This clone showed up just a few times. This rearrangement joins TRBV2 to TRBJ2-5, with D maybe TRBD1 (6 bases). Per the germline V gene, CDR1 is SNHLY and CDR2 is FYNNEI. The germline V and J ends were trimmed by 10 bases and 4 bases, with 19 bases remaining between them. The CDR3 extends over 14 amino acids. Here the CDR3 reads CATLPAPGAETQYF. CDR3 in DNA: TGTGCCACTCTACCAGCCCCAGGGGCAGAGACCCAGTACTTC. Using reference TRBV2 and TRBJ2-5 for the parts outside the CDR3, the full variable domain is EPEVTQTPSHQVTQMGQEVILRCVPISNHLYFYWYRQILGQKVEFLVSFYNNEISEKSEIFDDQFSVERPDGSNFTLKIRSTKLEDSAMYFCATLPAPGAETQYFGPGTRLLVL.

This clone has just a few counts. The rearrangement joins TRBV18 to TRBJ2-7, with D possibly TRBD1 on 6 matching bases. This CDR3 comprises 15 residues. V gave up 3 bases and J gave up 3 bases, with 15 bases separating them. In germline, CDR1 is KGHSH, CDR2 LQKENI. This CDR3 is CASSPVGAGVYEQYF. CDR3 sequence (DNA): TGTGCCAGCTCACCGGTAGGGGCAGGGGTCTACGAGCAGTACTTC. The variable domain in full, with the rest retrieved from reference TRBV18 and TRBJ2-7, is NAGVMQNPRHLVRRRGQEARLRCSPMKGHSHVYWYRQLPEEGLKFMVYLQKENIIDESGMPKERFSAEFPKEGPSILRIQQVVRGDSAAYFCASSPVGAGVYEQYFGPGTRLTVT.